This TCR beta chain was captured in a study of PD-1 blockade in classical Hodgkin lymphoma. The wider study: Nivolumab was administered to patients intravenously at 3 mg/kg every 2 weeks. Findings of the study overall: Baseline diversity in complete responders resembled that of newly diagnosed patients. Reasons behind the repertoire differences stay unclear, perhaps disease activity or earlier therapy.

Relapses following autologous stem cell transplantation were seen in all patients, with brentuximab vedotin exposure varying. Patients reached a best response of complete response, partial response or progressive disease. Measured with immunoSEQ multiplex PCR; TCRdb has only the in-frame clones, and not every one. The repertoire consists of tens of thousands of clones, with about nine tenths occurring once and the leading ten covering approximately 9.1%. Of note for this clone: What it binds is unknown.

The TCR originated in a human donor with classical Hodgkin lymphoma. This material consisted of peripheral blood mononuclear cells (PBMCs), taken at baseline.

This CDR3 is CASSLVRGNTEAFF. CDR3 nucleotide sequence: TGTGCCAGCAGCTTAGTCCGCGGGAACACTGAAGCTTTCTTT. The rearrangement links TRBV7-2 to TRBJ1-1; D is unclear. The V end was cut by 1 base, the J end by 1 base, with 7 bases between. Per the germline V gene, CDR1 is SGHTA and CDR2 is FQGNSA. CDR3 length: 14 amino acids.